Sequencing of this T cell receptor beta chain was carried out in a study of blood T cell repertoires in COVID-19. Across the whole study: Specimens from acute and convalescent COVID-19 originated in the United States, Italy and Spain. PBMCs, B-cell-depleted T cells, or T cells provided the cDNA or gDNA that made up the material.

With 6 bases clipped from V and 0 bases from J, the junction kept 5 bases outside the gene matches. Germline V gene lookup returns CDR1 LNHDA and CDR2 SQIVND (reference sequence). This CDR3 contains 14 residues. In the original analysis: How many nucleated cells were present was estimated from reference gene primer amplification. Clones were sequenced by immunoSEQ multiplex PCR, and TCRdb holds only the in-frame ones, with some missing. Clone size and the V and J calls come from that table; the DNA yielded D and trimming. Among some 60,000 clones listed, around 87% were seen once. The V call is TRBV19, the J call TRBJ2-7, with 7 positions matching TRBD2. This TCR was recovered from a human donor with active COVID-19. The donor label of this sample is uncertain. The source material was peripheral blood. DNA for the CDR3: TGTGCCAGTAGCATTAGCGGGTTCTCCTACGAGCAGTACTTC. Translating it yields CASSISGFSYEQYF. Together with reference TRBV19 and TRBJ2-7, the CDR3 gives the full variable domain: DGGITQSPKYLFRKEGQNVTLSCEQNLNHDAMYWYRQDPGQGLRLIYYSQIVNDFQKGDIAEGYSVSREKKESFPLTVTSAQKNPTAFYLCASSISGFSYEQYFGPGTRLTVT.